This TCR beta chain was sequenced during a study of T cell responses to AZD1222 COVID-19 vaccine. Overall study: Combined were second doses at about 4 or about 12 weeks.

Notes on the study in general: The donor group comprised mostly white British people and more females; the analysis possibly underestimated clonal diversity. Spike-specific TCR breadth and depth were elevated following two AZD1222 doses. No repertoire was sampled before or during the peak T cell response, only after it.

This CDR3 contains 15 residues. Looked up from germline, CDR1 is KGHSH and CDR2 is LQKENI. With 6 bases clipped from V and 1 base from J, the junction kept 4 bases outside the gene matches. In regard to this clone: The antigen is unknown.

Sequencing used immunoSEQ multiplex PCR; TCRdb keeps in-frame clones, though not all of them. The profile shows under 300,000 clones, 93% of them singletons. The sequence was obtained from an adult in good health. The sample in question was peripheral blood, obtained on day 0 of AZD1222 vaccination. The chain employs TRBV18 and TRBJ2-3, with TRBD2 identical over 10 bases. This CDR3 reads CASSSGTSGTDTQYF. The CDR3 region has the DNA TGTGCCAGCTCCTCCGGGACTAGCGGCACAGATACGCAGTATTTT.